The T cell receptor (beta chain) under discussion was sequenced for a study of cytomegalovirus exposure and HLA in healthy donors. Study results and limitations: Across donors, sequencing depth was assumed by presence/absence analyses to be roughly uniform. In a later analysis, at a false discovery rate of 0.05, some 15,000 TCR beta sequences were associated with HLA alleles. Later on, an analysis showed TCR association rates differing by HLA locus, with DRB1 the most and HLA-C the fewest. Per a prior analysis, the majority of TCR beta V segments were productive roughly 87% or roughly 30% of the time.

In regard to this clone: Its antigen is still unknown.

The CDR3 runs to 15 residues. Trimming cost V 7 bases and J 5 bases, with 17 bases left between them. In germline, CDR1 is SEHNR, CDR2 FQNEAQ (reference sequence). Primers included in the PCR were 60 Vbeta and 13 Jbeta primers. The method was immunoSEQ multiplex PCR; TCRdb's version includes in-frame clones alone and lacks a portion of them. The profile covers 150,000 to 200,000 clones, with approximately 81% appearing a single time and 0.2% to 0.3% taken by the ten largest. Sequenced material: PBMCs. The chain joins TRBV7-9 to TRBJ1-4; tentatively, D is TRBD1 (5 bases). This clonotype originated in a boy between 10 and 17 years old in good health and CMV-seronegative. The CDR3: CASKRLAGGNEKLFF. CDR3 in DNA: TGTGCCAGCAAGAGGCTGGCGGGGGGGAATGAAAAACTGTTTTTT.